Described below is a single T cell receptor beta chain sequence and its context. Relative to the germline gene, one junction end is altered; a read error may explain this. These data belong to a study of siplizumab effects on memory and regulatory T cells. Germline V gives CDR1 SGHRS, CDR2 YFSETQ. The CDR3 runs 16 residues. Repertoires were generated with immunoSEQ multiplex PCR, while TCRdb's copy carries only in-frame clones and drops some. The sample carries about 100,000 clones, about 93% recorded once. This sequence joins TRBV5-1 and TRBJ2-3; 9 positions agree with TRBD2. The TCR sequence derives from a human donor in good health. Sequences were obtained from non-Treg CD4+ T cells sorted from blood. The CDR3: CASSSFVREGTDTQYF. The CDR3 region has the DNA TGCGCCAGCAGCTCGTTTGTGCGGGAGGGCACGGATACGCAGTATTTT.